This T cell receptor beta chain came from a study of cytomegalovirus exposure and HLA in healthy donors. Study in general: The early release's HLA-typed donors yielded some 85 million unique TCRs. Findings and caveats of the study: The classifier, whose performance was assessed in both the original and validation cohorts, reportedly diagnosed cytomegalovirus status with high specificity and sensitivity. There were several of the most significant clusters that appeared linked to common viral pathogens in a later analysis.

Comments on this clone: The antigen is undetermined.

Trimming shortened V by 6 bases and J by 5 bases, and 8 bases separated the two germline ends. Germline V gene sequence: CDR1 LNHDA, CDR2 SQIVND (reference sequence). The CDR3 has 12 amino acids. The PCR employed 60 Vbeta primers together with 13 Jbeta primers. Measured with immunoSEQ multiplex PCR; TCRdb has only the in-frame clones, and not every one. The table has 200,000 to 250,000 clones, approximately 78% seen once. Sequencing was carried out using PBMCs. This clonotype originated in a woman in her thirties or forties in good health and CMV-seronegative. The J gene is TRBJ1-5, the V gene TRBV19, with D tentatively TRBD1 (5 bases). CDR3 region: CASRQGDQPQHF. CDR3 nucleotide sequence: TGTGCCAGTAGGCAGGGCGATCAGCCCCAGCATTTT.